These T cell receptor beta chains were read from a single sample in a study of cytomegalovirus exposure and HLA in healthy donors. Using immunoSEQ multiplex PCR, the repertoire was profiled, and TCRdb retains in-frame clones only, with some absent. In the table there are 240,000 or so clones, 70% to 90% of which are singletons. Sequencing was performed on PBMCs. These receptors all come from a woman in her thirties in good health and CMV-seropositive. Each CDR3 is given with its conserved first and last residue. D genes are given only for firm matches. Clone size is given for some rows only: seen once, a few or many times, or a class if the clone is expanded.

clone_size j_call d_call v_call cdr3_aa cdr3_nt
once TRBJ1-1 - TRBV27 CASSPYLGGLTEAFF TGTGCCAGCAGTCCGTACCTTGGGGGCCTCACTGAAGCTTTCTTT
- TRBJ2-7 - TRBV7-9 CASSPPVGSSSYEQYF TGTGCCAGCAGCCCACCAGTCGGGTCGAGCTCCTACGAGCAGTACTTC
- TRBJ2-1 TRBD1 TRBV2 CASSRSRDSEQFF TGTGCCAGCAGCCGCTCACGGGACAGTGAGCAGTTCTTC
- TRBJ2-1 TRBD1 TRBV27 CASRRGRAYNEQFF TGTGCCAGCAGGAGGGGGCGGGCATACAATGAGCAGTTCTTC
- TRBJ2-5 - TRBV11-2 CASSLSGGLRTNQETQYF TGTGCCAGCAGCTTAAGTGGGGGGTTGAGGACAAACCAAGAGACCCAGTACTTC
- TRBJ2-7 TRBD1 TRBV5-8 CASSLMGQSYEQYF TGTGCCAGCAGCTTGATGGGACAGTCCTACGAGCAGTACTTC
once TRBJ2-2 - TRBV5-1 CASSVDSPNTGELFF TGCGCCAGCAGCGTAGACAGCCCGAACACCGGGGAGCTGTTTTTT
- TRBJ2-6 - TRBV6-4 CASRPEAGVSGANVLTF TGTGCCAGCAGGCCCGAGGCAGGGGTCTCTGGGGCCAACGTCCTGACTTTC
- TRBJ1-2 - TRBV14 CASSPGRGLGYGYTF TGTGCCAGCAGCCCTGGGAGAGGGCTGGGCTACGGCTACACCTTC
once TRBJ2-1 TRBD2 TRBV27 CASSSAQWEGYNEQFF TGTGCCAGCAGTTCCGCTCAGTGGGAGGGCTACAATGAGCAGTTCTTC
- TRBJ2-4 - TRBV7-2 CASSLDTAKNIQYF TGTGCCAGCAGCTTGGACACAGCCAAAAACATTCAGTACTTC
- TRBJ2-7 - TRBV6-1 CASSLIVNEQYF TGTGCCAGCAGTTTGATAGTTAACGAGCAGTACTTC
- TRBJ1-4 TRBD1 TRBV5-1 CASSSIPQGAGEKLFF TGCGCCAGCAGCTCCATTCCACAGGGGGCGGGTGAAAAACTGTTTTTT
- TRBJ1-1 TRBD1 TRBV28 CASRLTGGRSTEAFF TGTGCCAGCAGGCTGACAGGGGGTCGTAGTACTGAAGCTTTCTTT
- TRBJ1-1 TRBD1 TRBV6-5 CASSSPRDRVSEAFF TGTGCCAGCAGTTCCCCCCGGGACAGGGTCTCTGAAGCTTTCTTT
- TRBJ1-1 TRBD1 TRBV6-1 CASSEVRTGGRNTEAFF TGTGCCAGCAGTGAAGTCAGGACAGGTGGGAGGAACACTGAAGCTTTCTTT
- TRBJ2-1 - TRBV9 CASSVASYNEQFF TGTGCCAGCAGCGTAGCTAGCTACAATGAGCAGTTCTTC
- TRBJ1-4 TRBD1 TRBV5-8 CASSLDRGDEKLFF TGTGCCAGCAGCTTGGACAGGGGGGATGAAAAACTGTTTTTT
once TRBJ1-2 TRBD1 TRBV29-1 CSVERTGTDYGYTF TGCAGCGTTGAAAGGACAGGGACCGACTATGGCTACACCTTC
- TRBJ2-1 - TRBV30 CAWSNRPGEQFF TGTGCCTGGAGTAATAGGCCGGGTGAGCAGTTCTTC
- TRBJ1-1 TRBD1 TRBV5-1 CASSLGVGQGFTEAFF TGCGCCAGCAGCTTGGGAGTGGGACAGGGCTTCACTGAAGCTTTCTTT
few TRBJ1-1 TRBD1 TRBV29-1 CSTGQLNTEAFF TGCAGCACGGGACAGCTGAACACTGAAGCTTTCTTT
- TRBJ1-1 TRBD1 TRBV30 CAWRTGAGTEAFF TGTGCCTGGAGAACAGGGGCGGGCACTGAAGCTTTCTTT
- TRBJ2-7 - TRBV19 CASSIVAGVYEQYF TGTGCCAGTAGTATCGTAGCAGGGGTCTACGAGCAGTACTTC
- TRBJ1-3 - TRBV7-9 CAGTGELSGNTIYF TGTGCCGGTACTGGTGAGCTGTCCGGAAACACCATATATTTT
- TRBJ1-4 TRBD1 TRBV9 CASSAGQTSTNEKLFF TGTGCCAGCAGCGCGGGACAGACTAGTACTAATGAAAAACTGTTTTTT
- TRBJ2-5 TRBD1 TRBV5-1 CASSYETGEETQYF TGCGCCAGCAGCTACGAGACAGGGGAGGAGACCCAGTACTTC
- TRBJ1-3 - TRBV6-1 CASTGRGSSGNTIYF TGTGCCAGCACGGGCAGGGGATCCTCTGGAAACACCATATATTTT
- TRBJ2-7 TRBD2 TRBV11-3 CASSLDLSGPYEQYF TGTGCCAGCAGCTTAGATCTTAGCGGGCCCTACGAGCAGTACTTC
- TRBJ2-3 - TRBV10-3 CAIRPSLVQDTQYF TGTGCCATCAGGCCCTCTCTAGTGCAAGATACGCAGTATTTT
- TRBJ2-2 - TRBV30 CAWSVASEGGELFF TGTGCCTGGAGTGTTGCTAGCGAGGGCGGGGAGCTGTTTTTT
- TRBJ1-1 - TRBV5-1 CASSLLGVGEAFF TGCGCCAGCAGCTTGCTCGGGGTAGGTGAAGCTTTCTTT
- TRBJ2-7 TRBD2 TRBV7-6 CASSPGLAGAGEQYF TGTGCCAGCAGCCCGGGACTAGCGGGAGCCGGCGAGCAGTACTTC
once TRBJ1-5 - TRBV28 CASSLIGDNQPQHF TGTGCCAGTAGTTTAATAGGGGACAATCAGCCCCAGCATTTT
- TRBJ1-2 TRBD1 TRBV11-2 CASSLRTGTYGYTF TGTGCCAGCAGCTTGAGGACAGGGACATATGGCTACACCTTC
- TRBJ2-1 TRBD2 TRBV6-6 CASSSTSGNYNEQFF TGTGCCAGCAGTTCCACGAGCGGGAACTACAATGAGCAGTTCTTC
- TRBJ1-1 TRBD1 TRBV27 CASSSPGGKDTEAFF TGTGCCAGCAGTTCCCCAGGGGGCAAGGACACTGAAGCTTTCTTT
- TRBJ1-1 TRBD1 TRBV10-3 CAIRDPGQALPEAFF TGTGCCATCAGGGACCCGGGACAGGCTCTTCCTGAAGCTTTCTTT
few TRBJ1-2 - TRBV5-8 CASRLAGGYGYTF TGTGCCAGCAGACTTGCTGGGGGGTATGGCTACACCTTC
- TRBJ1-1 TRBD1 TRBV5-1 CASSPGTALWTEAFF TGCGCCAGCAGCCCCGGGACAGCGTTATGGACTGAAGCTTTCTTT
- TRBJ2-7 TRBD2 TRBV6-5 CASSYQSGNSYEQYF TGTGCCAGCAGTTACCAAAGCGGGAATTCCTACGAGCAGTACTTC
- TRBJ2-7 - TRBV19 CASRTSPGNEQYF TGTGCCAGTAGGACCTCCCCCGGGAACGAGCAGTACTTC